This T cell receptor beta chain is from a study of blood T cells in healthy people across ages. Study conclusions and caveats: Roughly linearly, TCR beta diversity per million T cells fell as age increased.

CDR3 length: 15 amino acids. Losses at the gene ends were 6 bases for V and 2 bases for J; bases not matched to a gene: 5. Germline V gene lookup returns CDR1 LGHDT and CDR2 YNNKEL (reference sequence). About this clonotype itself: Its matching antigen is unknown.

It was with a sample-barcoded 5' primer and a J-beta primer mix that a second PCR of roughly 7 to 12 cycles was run. TCRdb reanalysed the 5' RACE reads using MiXCR and keeps one entry per CDR3 protein. The sample shows roughly 1,500,000 distinct CDR3 sequences, approximately 38% of them seen only once. The source material was blood. This chain links TRBV3-1 with TRBJ2-1, with 9 bases that match TRBD2. The TCR was taken from a woman in her late teens or twenties in good health. CDR3: CASRATSGTYNEQFF. The CDR3 nucleotides are TGTGCCAGCAGGGCGACTAGCGGCACCTACAATGAGCAGTTCTTC.